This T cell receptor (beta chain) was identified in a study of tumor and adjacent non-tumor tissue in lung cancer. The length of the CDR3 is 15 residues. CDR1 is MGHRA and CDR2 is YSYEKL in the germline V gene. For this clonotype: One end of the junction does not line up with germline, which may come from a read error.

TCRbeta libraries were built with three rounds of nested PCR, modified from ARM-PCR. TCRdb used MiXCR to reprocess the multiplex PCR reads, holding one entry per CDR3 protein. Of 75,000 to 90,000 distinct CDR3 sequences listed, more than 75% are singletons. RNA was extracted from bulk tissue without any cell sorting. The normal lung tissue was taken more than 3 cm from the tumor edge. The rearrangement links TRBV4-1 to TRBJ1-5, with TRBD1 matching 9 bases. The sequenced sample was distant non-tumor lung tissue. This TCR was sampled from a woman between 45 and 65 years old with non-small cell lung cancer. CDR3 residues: CTSSQGDRGNQPQHF. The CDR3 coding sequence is TGCACCAGCAGTCAAGGGGACAGGGGCAATCAGCCCCAGCATTTT.